A selection of T cell receptor beta chains follows, all from one sample in a study of cytomegalovirus exposure and HLA in healthy donors. The method was immunoSEQ multiplex PCR; TCRdb's version includes in-frame clones alone and lacks a portion of them. This table has 150,000 to 200,000 clones, roughly 79% appearing once. The sequenced sample was PBMCs. The source of these receptors is a man younger than 30 in good health and CMV-seropositive. Both conserved end residues are part of each CDR3. The D gene is left open where the match is weak. Where a row states a size, it is once, few, many or the class of an expanded clone; other rows omit it.

clone_size: -
v_call: TRBV4-1
d_call: -
cdr3_length: 13
j_call: TRBJ2-1
cdr3_nt: TGCGCCAGCAGCCAAGTGTCCAACAATGAGCAGTTCTTC
cdr3_aa: CASSQVSNNEQFF

clone_size: once
v_call: TRBV27
d_call: -
cdr3_length: 14
j_call: TRBJ2-3
cdr3_nt: TGTGCCAGCAGGGCCCAAGTGGGGGGAGATACGCAGTATTTT
cdr3_aa: CASRAQVGGDTQYF

clone_size: -
v_call: TRBV11-2
d_call: TRBD1
cdr3_length: 15
j_call: TRBJ2-7
cdr3_nt: TGTGCCAGCAGCAGTAGCCGGGGACAGGGGTACGAGCAGTACTTC
cdr3_aa: CASSSSRGQGYEQYF

clone_size: -
v_call: TRBV4-2
d_call: -
cdr3_length: 13
j_call: TRBJ2-3
cdr3_nt: TGTGCCAGCAGCCCCTCTCAGGAAGATACGCAGTATTTT
cdr3_aa: CASSPSQEDTQYF

clone_size: -
v_call: TRBV28
d_call: TRBD1
cdr3_length: 16
j_call: TRBJ1-5
cdr3_nt: TGTGCCAGCAGGAGGGACAGGGCGAAAACAAATCAGCCCCAGCATTTT
cdr3_aa: CASRRDRAKTNQPQHF

clone_size: -
v_call: TRBV7-9
d_call: -
cdr3_length: 15
j_call: TRBJ2-3
cdr3_nt: TGTGCCAGCAGCTTAGAGGCCAGGAACTCAGATACGCAGTATTTT
cdr3_aa: CASSLEARNSDTQYF

clone_size: -
v_call: TRBV28
d_call: -
cdr3_length: 14
j_call: TRBJ1-1
cdr3_nt: TGTGCCAGCGGGGGGGCAGGCTTTGAAAGGCGGGCTTTCTTT
cdr3_aa: CASGGAGFERRAFF

clone_size: -
v_call: TRBV2
d_call: -
cdr3_length: 16
j_call: TRBJ1-1
cdr3_nt: TGTGCCAGCAGACACTCACGGGGGGGTTTGAACACTGAAGCTTTCTTT
cdr3_aa: CASRHSRGGLNTEAFF

clone_size: -
v_call: TRBV7-8
d_call: TRBD2
cdr3_length: 18
j_call: TRBJ2-1
cdr3_nt: TGTGCCAGCAGCTTAGCGGGGGAGGGCAGGGAACTCTACAATGAGCAGTTCTTC
cdr3_aa: CASSLAGEGRELYNEQFF

clone_size: -
v_call: TRBV7-9
d_call: TRBD1
cdr3_length: 14
j_call: TRBJ2-7
cdr3_nt: TGTGCCAGCAGCTCTGGGACAGGGAGGTGGGAGCAGTACTTC
cdr3_aa: CASSSGTGRWEQYF

clone_size: -
v_call: TRBV6-1
d_call: -
cdr3_length: 15
j_call: TRBJ2-2
cdr3_nt: TGTGCCAGCAGGGGACAAACAATAAACACCGGGGAGCTGTTTTTT
cdr3_aa: CASRGQTINTGELFF

clone_size: -
v_call: TRBV11-1
d_call: -
cdr3_length: 14
j_call: TRBJ2-7
cdr3_nt: TGTGCCAGCAGGTTAGCGAGCGACAGATACGAGCAGTACTTC
cdr3_aa: CASRLASDRYEQYF

clone_size: few
v_call: TRBV6-4
d_call: TRBD1
cdr3_length: 13
j_call: TRBJ1-5
cdr3_nt: TGTGCCAGCAGTGAAAACAGGGGACAGCCCCAGCATTTT
cdr3_aa: CASSENRGQPQHF

clone_size: -
v_call: TRBV15
d_call: TRBD1
cdr3_length: 15
j_call: TRBJ1-6
cdr3_nt: TGTGCCACCAGCAGGACCGGGACAGGAAATTCACCCCTCCACTTT
cdr3_aa: CATSRTGTGNSPLHF

clone_size: -
v_call: TRBV11-2
d_call: -
cdr3_length: 13
j_call: TRBJ2-1
cdr3_nt: TGTGCCAGCAGCTTAGTGTTGGGCCGTCTTCAGTTCTTC
cdr3_aa: CASSLVLGRLQFF

clone_size: few
v_call: TRBV6-5
d_call: TRBD1
cdr3_length: 14
j_call: TRBJ1-2
cdr3_nt: TGTGCCAGCAGAACCCCGGGACAGAGCTATGGCTACACCTTC
cdr3_aa: CASRTPGQSYGYTF

clone_size: -
v_call: TRBV7-3
d_call: -
cdr3_length: 13
j_call: TRBJ2-5
cdr3_nt: TGTGCCAGCAGCCCCAGCGCCGAAGAGACCCAGTACTTC
cdr3_aa: CASSPSAEETQYF

clone_size: -
v_call: TRBV2
d_call: -
cdr3_length: 13
j_call: TRBJ2-5
cdr3_nt: TGTGCCAGCTTCCGCGAGGCCGGAGAGACCCAGTACTTC
cdr3_aa: CASFREAGETQYF

clone_size: -
v_call: TRBV28
d_call: TRBD1
cdr3_length: 15
j_call: TRBJ2-7
cdr3_nt: TGTGCCAGCAGCCTAGGGGCGGGACAGGATGACGAGCAGTACTTC
cdr3_aa: CASSLGAGQDDEQYF

clone_size: -
v_call: TRBV5-1
d_call: TRBD2
cdr3_length: 16
j_call: TRBJ2-7
cdr3_nt: TGCGCCAGCAGCTTGGAACTAGCGGGAGGTCTTTACGAGCAGTACTTC
cdr3_aa: CASSLELAGGLYEQYF

clone_size: -
v_call: TRBV27
d_call: -
cdr3_length: 12
j_call: TRBJ1-2
cdr3_nt: TGTGCCAGCGGAAAGGACACCTATGGCTACACCTTC
cdr3_aa: CASGKDTYGYTF

clone_size: once
v_call: TRBV9
d_call: TRBD1
cdr3_length: 17
j_call: TRBJ2-2
cdr3_nt: TGTGCCAGCAGCGTCGGCGGCAGGGGGCCCTTCGGCGGGGAGCTGTTTTTT
cdr3_aa: CASSVGGRGPFGGELFF

clone_size: once
v_call: TRBV4-1
d_call: TRBD2
cdr3_length: 15
j_call: TRBJ2-1
cdr3_nt: TGCGCCAGCAGCCAAGAGGGACTAGTGAACAATGAGCAGTTCTTC
cdr3_aa: CASSQEGLVNNEQFF

clone_size: -
v_call: TRBV12-5
d_call: TRBD1
cdr3_length: 19
j_call: TRBJ2-4
cdr3_nt: TGTGCTAGTGGTACAAACCGGGACAGGGTCTCCCTAGCCAAAAACATTCAGTACTTC
cdr3_aa: CASGTNRDRVSLAKNIQYF

clone_size: -
v_call: TRBV2
d_call: TRBD2
cdr3_length: 13
j_call: TRBJ2-7
cdr3_nt: TGTGCCAGCAGTCTTAGCGGGACGTACGAGCAGTACTTC
cdr3_aa: CASSLSGTYEQYF

clone_size: -
v_call: TRBV4-1
d_call: TRBD1
cdr3_length: 12
j_call: TRBJ2-7
cdr3_nt: TGCGCCAGCAGCCTGACAGGGGGAGAGCAGTACTTC
cdr3_aa: CASSLTGGEQYF

clone_size: -
v_call: TRBV6-5
d_call: TRBD2
cdr3_length: 15
j_call: TRBJ2-5
cdr3_nt: TGTGCCAGCAGGAGGGCGGGAGCGGGGGCAGTGACCCAGTACTTC
cdr3_aa: CASRRAGAGAVTQYF

clone_size: -
v_call: TRBV6-5
d_call: -
cdr3_length: 15
j_call: TRBJ1-2
cdr3_nt: TGTGCCAGCAGTTACTCCCTTAAGGGAGACTATGGCTACACCTTC
cdr3_aa: CASSYSLKGDYGYTF

clone_size: -
v_call: TRBV5-1
d_call: -
cdr3_length: 15
j_call: TRBJ1-1
cdr3_nt: TGCGCCAGCAGCGCCACAGGGAACGAGTACACTGAAGCTTTCTTT
cdr3_aa: CASSATGNEYTEAFF

clone_size: -
v_call: TRBV5-8
d_call: -
cdr3_length: 17
j_call: TRBJ2-7
cdr3_nt: TGTGCCAGCAGCTCCAGGGGCGGTCTTGGGAGCTCCTACGAGCAGTACTTC
cdr3_aa: CASSSRGGLGSSYEQYF

clone_size: -
v_call: TRBV11-2
d_call: -
cdr3_length: 16
j_call: TRBJ2-3
cdr3_nt: TGTGCCAGCAGCTTAGCTCCATGGGGGGGCCTCGACACGCAGTATTTT
cdr3_aa: CASSLAPWGGLDTQYF

clone_size: -
v_call: TRBV28
d_call: -
cdr3_length: 16
j_call: TRBJ2-3
cdr3_nt: TGTGCCGTAGGGGGTGAAGACCGAGCATACACAGATACGCAGTATTTT
cdr3_aa: CAVGGEDRAYTDTQYF

clone_size: -
v_call: TRBV15
d_call: -
cdr3_length: 13
j_call: TRBJ1-5
cdr3_nt: TGTGCCACCAGCAGAGACCAGGGCCAGCCCCAGCATTTT
cdr3_aa: CATSRDQGQPQHF

clone_size: -
v_call: TRBV6-1
d_call: -
cdr3_length: 14
j_call: TRBJ1-2
cdr3_nt: TGTGCCAGCAGTCCACAGGGTTTGAGCGACGGCTACACCTTC
cdr3_aa: CASSPQGLSDGYTF

clone_size: few
v_call: TRBV9
d_call: -
cdr3_length: 13
j_call: TRBJ2-5
cdr3_nt: TGTGCCAGCAGCGTCGGGGGTCACGAGACCCAGTACTTC
cdr3_aa: CASSVGGHETQYF

clone_size: -
v_call: TRBV29-1
d_call: -
cdr3_length: 10
j_call: TRBJ1-1
cdr3_nt: TGCAGCGTTGAGGAGCCTGGAGCTTTCTTT
cdr3_aa: CSVEEPGAFF

clone_size: -
v_call: TRBV7-6
d_call: TRBD1
cdr3_length: 19
j_call: TRBJ1-1
cdr3_nt: TGTGCCAGCAGCTTATCGGTGACCGGGACAGGATTCATGAACACTGAAGCTTTCTTT
cdr3_aa: CASSLSVTGTGFMNTEAFF

clone_size: -
v_call: TRBV28
d_call: -
cdr3_length: 15
j_call: TRBJ1-5
cdr3_nt: TGTGCCAGCAGTTTTTGGGGGGGAGGGAATCAGCCCCAGCATTTT
cdr3_aa: CASSFWGGGNQPQHF

clone_size: -
v_call: TRBV7-2
d_call: TRBD1
cdr3_length: 17
j_call: TRBJ2-3
cdr3_nt: TGTGCCAGCAGCTTGCAGGTGAACAGGGGGGCGACAGATACGCAGTATTTT
cdr3_aa: CASSLQVNRGATDTQYF

clone_size: -
v_call: TRBV6-5
d_call: -
cdr3_length: 14
j_call: TRBJ2-2
cdr3_nt: TGTGCCAGCAGTAACCTAGACCCCGCCAGGGAGCTGTTTTTT
cdr3_aa: CASSNLDPARELFF

clone_size: once
v_call: TRBV5-1
d_call: -
cdr3_length: 16
j_call: TRBJ1-2
cdr3_nt: TGCGCCAGCAGCTTGGCCAGTATGCAAACTAACTATGGCTACACCTTC
cdr3_aa: CASSLASMQTNYGYTF

clone_size: -
v_call: TRBV5-8
d_call: -
cdr3_length: 15
j_call: TRBJ2-2
cdr3_nt: TGTGCCAGCAGCTTTGGGAGTTCTTACACCGGGGAGCTGTTTTTT
cdr3_aa: CASSFGSSYTGELFF

clone_size: -
v_call: TRBV7-9
d_call: TRBD1
cdr3_length: 15
j_call: TRBJ1-2
cdr3_nt: TGTGCCAGCAGCCCAAGGACAGGGGGCGAATATGGCTACACCTTC
cdr3_aa: CASSPRTGGEYGYTF

clone_size: -
v_call: TRBV18
d_call: -
cdr3_length: 16
j_call: TRBJ1-5
cdr3_nt: TGTGCCAGCTCACCATCTCCGGGCAGGGCTGGTCAGCCCCAGCATTTT
cdr3_aa: CASSPSPGRAGQPQHF

clone_size: -
v_call: TRBV11-2
d_call: TRBD1
cdr3_length: 14
j_call: TRBJ2-7
cdr3_nt: TGTGCCAGCAGGGGGACAGGGTCCACCTACGAGCAGTACTTC
cdr3_aa: CASRGTGSTYEQYF

clone_size: -
v_call: TRBV5-4
d_call: -
cdr3_length: 13
j_call: TRBJ1-4
cdr3_nt: TGTGCCAGCAGCCTGGACCCGGGGGAAAAACTGTTTTTT
cdr3_aa: CASSLDPGEKLFF

clone_size: -
v_call: TRBV4-1
d_call: TRBD2
cdr3_length: 21
j_call: TRBJ2-1
cdr3_nt: TGCGCCAGCAGCCGAGGGACTGCCGGGACTAGTGGGGGGGCCATCTACAATGAGCAGTTCTTC
cdr3_aa: CASSRGTAGTSGGAIYNEQFF

clone_size: -
v_call: TRBV6-1
d_call: -
cdr3_length: 20
j_call: TRBJ2-6
cdr3_nt: TGTGCCAGCAGTGACCCATTTAATCGGGACAAGGACTCTGGGGCCAACGTCCTGACTTTC
cdr3_aa: CASSDPFNRDKDSGANVLTF

clone_size: -
v_call: TRBV9
d_call: -
cdr3_length: 15
j_call: TRBJ2-1
cdr3_nt: TGTGCCAGCAGCCCCCTCGACAGGACTTACAATGAGCAGTTCTTC
cdr3_aa: CASSPLDRTYNEQFF